This T cell receptor beta chain is from a study of T cell responses to AZD1222 COVID-19 vaccine. Combined were second doses at about 4 or about 12 weeks. Only in-frame clones appear in the TCRdb table, and some are missing; sequencing was by immunoSEQ multiplex PCR. Of about 150,000 clones listed, more than 75% are singletons. A note on this clone: Its specificity is not known.

Points from the study as a whole: Of the AZD1222 recipients, only five to seven were seropositive at baseline. Clonal diversity was possibly underestimated, and white British individuals and females predominated among donors.

Trimming stripped 7 bases from V and 2 bases from J, with 6 bases between. The CDR3 covers 12 residues. The germline V gene has CDR1 LNHDA and CDR2 SQIVND (reference sequence). The gene calls are TRBV19 and TRBJ1-3; D is undetermined. This clonotype was obtained from an adult who received the AZD1222 COVID-19 vaccine. The source was peripheral blood, collected 28 days after the second AZD1222 dose. As DNA, the CDR3 is TGTGCCAGTAAGTCCGCTGGAAACACCATATATTTT. Translating gives CASKSAGNTIYF.